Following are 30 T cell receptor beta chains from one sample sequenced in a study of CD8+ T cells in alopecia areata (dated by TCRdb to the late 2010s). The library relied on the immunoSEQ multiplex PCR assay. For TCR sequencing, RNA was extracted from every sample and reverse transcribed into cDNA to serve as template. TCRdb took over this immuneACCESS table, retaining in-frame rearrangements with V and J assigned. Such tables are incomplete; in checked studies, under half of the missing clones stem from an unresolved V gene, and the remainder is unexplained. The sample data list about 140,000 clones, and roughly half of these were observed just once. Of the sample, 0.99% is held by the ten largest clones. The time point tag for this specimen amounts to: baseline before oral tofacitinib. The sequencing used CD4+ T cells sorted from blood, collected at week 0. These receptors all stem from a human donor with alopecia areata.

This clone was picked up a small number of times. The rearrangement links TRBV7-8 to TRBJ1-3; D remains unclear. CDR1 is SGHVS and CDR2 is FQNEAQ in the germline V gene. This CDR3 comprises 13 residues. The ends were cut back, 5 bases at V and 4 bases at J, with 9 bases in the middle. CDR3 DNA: TGTGCCAGCAGCACGACGGACGGAAACACCATATATTTT. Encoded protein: CASSTTDGNTIYF.

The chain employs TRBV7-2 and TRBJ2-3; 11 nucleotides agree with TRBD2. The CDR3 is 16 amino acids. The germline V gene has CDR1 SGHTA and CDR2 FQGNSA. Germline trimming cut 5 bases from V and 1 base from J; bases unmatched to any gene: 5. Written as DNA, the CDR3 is TGTGCCAGCAGCCTACTAGCGGGAGTGCGCACAGATACGCAGTATTTT. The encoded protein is CASSLLAGVRTDTQYF.

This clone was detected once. DNA of the CDR3: TGTGCCAGCAGCCAAGTTTCGGCGGGAGCAGACCAAGAGACCCAGTACTTC. It encodes CASSQVSAGADQETQYF. The genes are TRBV7-2 and TRBJ2-5; 7 bases are shared with TRBD2. After removal of 5 bases from V and 0 bases from J, the junction contained 12 bases not matched to a gene. From germline, CDR1 is SGHTA and CDR2 FQGNSA. CDR3 length equals 17 residues.

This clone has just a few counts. The CDR3 spells CASSPANYGYTF. CDR3 in DNA: TGTGCCAGCAGTCCCGCCAACTATGGCTACACCTTC. The chain recombines TRBV6-5 with TRBJ1-2; D is unresolved. Trimming pared 5 bases from V and 2 bases from J, leaving 6 bases between. The CDR3 sequence is 12 residues long. Germline V gene data show CDR1 as MNHEY and CDR2 as SVGAGI.

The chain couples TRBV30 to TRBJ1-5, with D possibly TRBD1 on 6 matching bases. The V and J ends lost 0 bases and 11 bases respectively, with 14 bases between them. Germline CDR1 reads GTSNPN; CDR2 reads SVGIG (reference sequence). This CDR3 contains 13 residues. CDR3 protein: CAWSVQGVGTQHF. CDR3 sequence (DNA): TGTGCCTGGAGTGTACAGGGAGTAGGGACCCAGCATTTT. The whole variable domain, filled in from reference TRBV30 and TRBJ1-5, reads SQTIHQWPATLVQPVGSPLSLECTVEGTSNPNLYWYRQAAGRGLQLLFYSVGIGQISSEVPQNLSASRPQDRQFILSSKKLLLSDSGFYLCAWSVQGVGTQHFGDGTRLSIL.

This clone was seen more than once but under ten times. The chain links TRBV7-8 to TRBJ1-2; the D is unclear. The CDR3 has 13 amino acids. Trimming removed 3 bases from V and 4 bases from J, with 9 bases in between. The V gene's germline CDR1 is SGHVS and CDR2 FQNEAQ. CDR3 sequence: CASSFGPSYGYTF. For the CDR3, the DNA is TGTGCCAGCAGCTTTGGACCCTCCTATGGCTACACCTTC.

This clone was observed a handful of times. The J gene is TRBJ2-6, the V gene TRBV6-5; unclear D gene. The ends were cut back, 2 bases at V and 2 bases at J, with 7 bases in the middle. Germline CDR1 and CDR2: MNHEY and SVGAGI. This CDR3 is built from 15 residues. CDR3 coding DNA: TGTGCCAGCAGTTACCTAGTTACTGGGGCCAACGTCCTGACTTTC. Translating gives CASSYLVTGANVLTF.

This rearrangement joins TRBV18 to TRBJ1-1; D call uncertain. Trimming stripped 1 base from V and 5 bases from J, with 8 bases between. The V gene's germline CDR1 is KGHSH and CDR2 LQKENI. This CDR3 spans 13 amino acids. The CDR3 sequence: CASSPQGGTEAFF. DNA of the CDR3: TGTGCCAGCTCACCACAGGGCGGGACTGAAGCTTTCTTT.

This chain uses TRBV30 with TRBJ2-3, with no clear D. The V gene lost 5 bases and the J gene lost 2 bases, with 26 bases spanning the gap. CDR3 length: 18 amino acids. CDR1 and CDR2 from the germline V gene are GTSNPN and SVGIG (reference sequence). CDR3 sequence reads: CAWGGLAALDRTTDTQYF. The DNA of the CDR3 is TGTGCCTGGGGTGGGTTGGCAGCCCTCGACCGGACCACAGATACGCAGTATTTT.

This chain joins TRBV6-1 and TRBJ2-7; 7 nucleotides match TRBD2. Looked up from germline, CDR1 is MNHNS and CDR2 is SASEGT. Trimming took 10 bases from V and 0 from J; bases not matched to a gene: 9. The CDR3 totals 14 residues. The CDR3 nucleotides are TGTGCCATCACACTAGCGCCCAGCTCCTACGAGCAGTACTTC. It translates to CAITLAPSSYEQYF.

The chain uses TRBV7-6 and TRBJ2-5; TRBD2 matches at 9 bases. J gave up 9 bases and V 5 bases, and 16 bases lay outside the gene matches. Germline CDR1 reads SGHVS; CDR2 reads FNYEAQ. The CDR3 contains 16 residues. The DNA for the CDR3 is TGTGCCAGCAGCGCCGCGGGACTAGCTACACCGGGGGCCCAGTACTTC. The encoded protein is CASSAAGLATPGAQYF.

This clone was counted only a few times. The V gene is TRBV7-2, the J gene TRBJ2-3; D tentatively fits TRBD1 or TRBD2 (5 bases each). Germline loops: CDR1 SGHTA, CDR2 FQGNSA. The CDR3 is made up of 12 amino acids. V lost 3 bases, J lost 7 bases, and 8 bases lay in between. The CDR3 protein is CASSFGAHTQYF. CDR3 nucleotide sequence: TGTGCCAGCAGCTTCGGGGCACATACGCAGTATTTT.

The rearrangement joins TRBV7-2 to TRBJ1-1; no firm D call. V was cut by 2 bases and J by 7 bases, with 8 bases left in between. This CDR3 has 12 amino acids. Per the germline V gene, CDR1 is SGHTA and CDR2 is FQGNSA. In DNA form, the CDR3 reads TGTGCCAGCAGCTTACAAGGTTTTGAAGCTTTCTTT. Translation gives CASSLQGFEAFF.

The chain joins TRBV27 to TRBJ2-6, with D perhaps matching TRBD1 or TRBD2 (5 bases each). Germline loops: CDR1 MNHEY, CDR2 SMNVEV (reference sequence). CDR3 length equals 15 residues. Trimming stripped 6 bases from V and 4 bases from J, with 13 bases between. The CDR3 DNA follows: TGTGCCAGCAGCCGGGGCCCGGCGGGGGCCAACGTCCTGACTTTC. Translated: CASSRGPAGANVLTF. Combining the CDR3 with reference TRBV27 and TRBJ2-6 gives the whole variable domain EAQVTQNPRYLITVTGKKLTVTCSQNMNHEYMSWYRQDPGLGLRQIYYSMNVEVTDKGDVPEGYKVSRKEKRNFPLILESPSPNQTSLYFCASSRGPAGANVLTFGAGSRLTVL.

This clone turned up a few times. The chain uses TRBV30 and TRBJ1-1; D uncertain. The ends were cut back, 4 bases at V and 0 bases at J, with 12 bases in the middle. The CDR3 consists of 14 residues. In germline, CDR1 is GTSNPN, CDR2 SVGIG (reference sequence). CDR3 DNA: TGTGCCTGGACCCCGCGCAACCTGAACACTGAAGCTTTCTTT. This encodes CAWTPRNLNTEAFF.

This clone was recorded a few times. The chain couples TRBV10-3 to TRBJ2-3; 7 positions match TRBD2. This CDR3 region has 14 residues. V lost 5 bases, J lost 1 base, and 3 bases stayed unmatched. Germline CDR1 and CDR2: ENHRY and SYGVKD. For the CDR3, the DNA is TGTGCCATCAGTTCTACTAGCGGCACAGATACGCAGTATTTT. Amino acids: CAISSTSGTDTQYF.

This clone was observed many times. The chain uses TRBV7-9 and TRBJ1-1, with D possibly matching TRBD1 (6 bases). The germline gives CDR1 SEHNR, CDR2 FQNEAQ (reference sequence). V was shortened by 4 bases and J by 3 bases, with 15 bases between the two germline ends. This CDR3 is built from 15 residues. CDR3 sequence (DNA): TGTGCCAGCAGCTCCTTGGGGGGCGCCTACACTGAAGCTTTCTTT. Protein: CASSSLGGAYTEAFF.

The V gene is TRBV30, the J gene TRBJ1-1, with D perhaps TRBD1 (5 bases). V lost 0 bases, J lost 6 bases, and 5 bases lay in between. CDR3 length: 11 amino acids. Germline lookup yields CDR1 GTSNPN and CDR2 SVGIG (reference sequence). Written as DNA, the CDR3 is TGTGCCTGGAGTGTGGGGGCTGAAGCTTTCTTT. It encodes CAWSVGAEAFF. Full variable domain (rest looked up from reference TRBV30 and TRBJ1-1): SQTIHQWPATLVQPVGSPLSLECTVEGTSNPNLYWYRQAAGRGLQLLFYSVGIGQISSEVPQNLSASRPQDRQFILSSKKLLLSDSGFYLCAWSVGAEAFFGQGTRLTVV.

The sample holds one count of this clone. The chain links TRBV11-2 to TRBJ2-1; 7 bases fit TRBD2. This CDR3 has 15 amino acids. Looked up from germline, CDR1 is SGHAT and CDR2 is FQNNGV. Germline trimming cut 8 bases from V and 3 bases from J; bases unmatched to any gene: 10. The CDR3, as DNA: TGTGCCAGCCAACCGGGGGGACTACTCTACAATGAGCAGTTCTTC. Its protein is CASQPGGLLYNEQFF.

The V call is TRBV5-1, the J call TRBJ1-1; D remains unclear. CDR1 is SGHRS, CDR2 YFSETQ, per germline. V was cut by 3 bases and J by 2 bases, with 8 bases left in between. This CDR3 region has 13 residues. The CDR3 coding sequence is TGCGCCAGCAGCTCCACAGTCAACACTGAAGCTTTCTTT. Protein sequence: CASSSTVNTEAFF.

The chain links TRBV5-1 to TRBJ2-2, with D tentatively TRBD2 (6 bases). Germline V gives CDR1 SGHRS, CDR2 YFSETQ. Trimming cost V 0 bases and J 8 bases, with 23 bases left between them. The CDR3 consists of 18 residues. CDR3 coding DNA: TGCGCCAGCAGCTTGGTATCCCTAGCGTGGGGTCCTGCGGGGGAGCTGTTTTTT. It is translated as CASSLVSLAWGPAGELFF.

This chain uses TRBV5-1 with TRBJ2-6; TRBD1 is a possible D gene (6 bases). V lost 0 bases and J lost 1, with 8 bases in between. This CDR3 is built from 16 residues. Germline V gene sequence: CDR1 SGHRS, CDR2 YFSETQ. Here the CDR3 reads CASSLDRASGANVLTF. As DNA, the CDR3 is TGCGCCAGCAGCTTGGACAGGGCTTCTGGGGCCAACGTCCTGACTTTC.

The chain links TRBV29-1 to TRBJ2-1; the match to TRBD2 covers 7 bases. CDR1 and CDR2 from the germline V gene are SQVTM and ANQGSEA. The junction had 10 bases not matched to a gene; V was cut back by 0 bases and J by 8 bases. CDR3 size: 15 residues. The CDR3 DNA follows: TGCAGCGTTGAAGATCGTGGCGGGAGTATGGATGAGCAGTTCTTC. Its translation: CSVEDRGGSMDEQFF.

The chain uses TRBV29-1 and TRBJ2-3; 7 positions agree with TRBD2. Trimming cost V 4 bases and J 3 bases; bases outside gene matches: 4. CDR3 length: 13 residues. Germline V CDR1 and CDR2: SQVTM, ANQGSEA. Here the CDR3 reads CSVGTSETDTQYF. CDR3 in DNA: TGCAGCGTTGGAACTAGCGAGACAGATACGCAGTATTTT.

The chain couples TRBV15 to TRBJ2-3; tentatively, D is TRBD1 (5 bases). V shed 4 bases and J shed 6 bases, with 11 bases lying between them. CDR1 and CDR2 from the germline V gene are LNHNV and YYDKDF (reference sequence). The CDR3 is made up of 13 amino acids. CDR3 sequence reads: CATSTGREDTQYF. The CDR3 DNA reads TGTGCCACCAGCACAGGGCGTGAGGATACGCAGTATTTT.

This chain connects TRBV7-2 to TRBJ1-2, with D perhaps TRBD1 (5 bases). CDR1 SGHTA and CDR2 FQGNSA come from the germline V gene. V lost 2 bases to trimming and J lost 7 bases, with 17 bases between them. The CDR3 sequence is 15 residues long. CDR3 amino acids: CASSLSAMGRGGYTF. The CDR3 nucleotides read TGTGCCAGCAGCTTAAGCGCGATGGGGCGAGGTGGCTACACCTTC.

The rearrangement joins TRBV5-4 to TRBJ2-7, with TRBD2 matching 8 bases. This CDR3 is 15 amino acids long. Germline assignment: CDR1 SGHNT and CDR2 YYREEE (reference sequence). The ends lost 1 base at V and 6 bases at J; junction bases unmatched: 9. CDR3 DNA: TGTGCCAGCAGCTTGCGTGGGGCGGGAGGTCGCGAGCAGTACTTC. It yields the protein CASSLRGAGGREQYF.

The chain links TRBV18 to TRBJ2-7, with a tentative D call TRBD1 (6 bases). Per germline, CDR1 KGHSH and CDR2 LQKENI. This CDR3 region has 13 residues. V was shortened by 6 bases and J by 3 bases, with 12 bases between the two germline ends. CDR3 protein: CASSRQEYYEQYF. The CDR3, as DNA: TGTGCCAGCTCGCGACAGGAATACTACGAGCAGTACTTC.

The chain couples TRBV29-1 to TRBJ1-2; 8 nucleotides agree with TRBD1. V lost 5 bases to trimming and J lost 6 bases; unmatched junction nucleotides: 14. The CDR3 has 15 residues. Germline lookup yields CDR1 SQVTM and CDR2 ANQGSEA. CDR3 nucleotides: TGCAGCGTTATCGTAGGACAGGGCCTTCGGGATGGCTACACCTTC. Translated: CSVIVGQGLRDGYTF.

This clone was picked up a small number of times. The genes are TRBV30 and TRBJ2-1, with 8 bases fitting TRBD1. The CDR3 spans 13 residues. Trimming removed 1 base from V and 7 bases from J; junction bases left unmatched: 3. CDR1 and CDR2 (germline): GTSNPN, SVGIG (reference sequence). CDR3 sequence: CAWSGTGRNEQFF. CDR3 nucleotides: TGTGCCTGGAGTGGGACAGGGCGGAATGAGCAGTTCTTC.